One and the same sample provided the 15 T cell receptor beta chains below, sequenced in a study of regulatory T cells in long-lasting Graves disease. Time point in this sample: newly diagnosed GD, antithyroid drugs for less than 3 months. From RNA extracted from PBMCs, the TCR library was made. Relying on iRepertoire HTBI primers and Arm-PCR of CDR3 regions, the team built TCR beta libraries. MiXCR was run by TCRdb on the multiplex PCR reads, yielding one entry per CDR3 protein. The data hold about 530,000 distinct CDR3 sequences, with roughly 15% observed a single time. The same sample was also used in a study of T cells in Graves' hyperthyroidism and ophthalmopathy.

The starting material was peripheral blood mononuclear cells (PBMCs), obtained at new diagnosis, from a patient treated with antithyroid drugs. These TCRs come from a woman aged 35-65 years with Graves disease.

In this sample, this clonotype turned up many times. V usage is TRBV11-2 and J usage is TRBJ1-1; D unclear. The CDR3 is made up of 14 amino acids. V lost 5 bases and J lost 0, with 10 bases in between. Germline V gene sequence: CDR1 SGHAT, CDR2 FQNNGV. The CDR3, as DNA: TGTGCCAGCAGCGTACAGATAATGAACACTGAAGCTTTCTTT. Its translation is CASSVQIMNTEAFF. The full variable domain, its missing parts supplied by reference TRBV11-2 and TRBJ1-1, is EAGVAQSPRYKIIEKRQSVAFWCNPISGHATLYWYQQILGQGPKLLIQFQNNGVVDDSQLPKDRFSAERLKGVDSTLKIQPAKLEDSAVYLCASSVQIMNTEAFFGQGTRLTVV.

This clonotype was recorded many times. For the CDR3, the DNA is TGTGCCAGCAGCCTAGGACAGGGGAACGGCTACACCTTC. Amino acid sequence: CASSLGQGNGYTF. The chain has TRBV11-2 and TRBJ1-2; 9 bases are a match to TRBD1. The V and J ends lost 5 bases and 8 bases, in that order; junction bases with no gene match: 6. Germline CDR1 reads SGHAT; CDR2 reads FQNNGV. The CDR3 extends over 13 amino acids. The full variable domain, completed using reference TRBV11-2 and TRBJ1-2, is EAGVAQSPRYKIIEKRQSVAFWCNPISGHATLYWYQQILGQGPKLLIQFQNNGVVDDSQLPKDRFSAERLKGVDSTLKIQPAKLEDSAVYLCASSLGQGNGYTFGSGTRLTVV.

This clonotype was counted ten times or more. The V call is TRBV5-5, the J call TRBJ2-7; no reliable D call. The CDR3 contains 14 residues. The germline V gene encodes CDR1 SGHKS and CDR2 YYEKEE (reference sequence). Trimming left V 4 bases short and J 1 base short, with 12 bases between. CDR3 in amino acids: CASSPRAGSYEQYF. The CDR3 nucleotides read TGTGCCAGCAGCCCCCGCGCAGGATCCTACGAGCAGTACTTC.

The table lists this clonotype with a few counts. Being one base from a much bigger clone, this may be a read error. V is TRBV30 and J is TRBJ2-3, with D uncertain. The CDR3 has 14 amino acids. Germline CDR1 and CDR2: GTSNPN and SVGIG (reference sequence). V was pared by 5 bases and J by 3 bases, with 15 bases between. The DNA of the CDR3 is TGTGCCTGGGATGGGCCCATGGGTACAGATACGCAGTATTTT. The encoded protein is CAWDGPMGTDTQYF.

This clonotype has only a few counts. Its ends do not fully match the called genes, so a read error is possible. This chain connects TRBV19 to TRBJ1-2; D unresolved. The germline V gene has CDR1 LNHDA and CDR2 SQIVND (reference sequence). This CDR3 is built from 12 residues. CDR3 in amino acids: CASSGTVGGYTF. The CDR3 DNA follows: TGTGCCAGTAGTGGTACAGTGGGAGGCTACACCTTT.

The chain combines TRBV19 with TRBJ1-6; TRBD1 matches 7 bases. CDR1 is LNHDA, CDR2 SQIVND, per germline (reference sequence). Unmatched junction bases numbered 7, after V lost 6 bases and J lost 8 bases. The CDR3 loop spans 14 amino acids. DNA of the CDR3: TGTGCCAGTAGAGCGACAGGGACTGATTCACCCCTCCACTTT. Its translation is CASRATGTDSPLHF.

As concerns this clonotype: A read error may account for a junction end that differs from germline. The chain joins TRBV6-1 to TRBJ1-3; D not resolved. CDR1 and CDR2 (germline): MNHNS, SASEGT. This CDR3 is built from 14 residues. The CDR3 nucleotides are TGTGCCAGCGGTGACACCAGCTCTGGAAACACCATATATTTT. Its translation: CASGDTSSGNTIYF.

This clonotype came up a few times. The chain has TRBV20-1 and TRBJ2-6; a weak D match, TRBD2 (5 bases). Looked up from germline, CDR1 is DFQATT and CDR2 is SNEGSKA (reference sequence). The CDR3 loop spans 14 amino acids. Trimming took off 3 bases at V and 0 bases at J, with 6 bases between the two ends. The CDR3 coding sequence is TGCAGTGCTAGGGGGAGCTCTGGGGCCAACGTCCTGACTTTC. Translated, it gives CSARGSSGANVLTF.

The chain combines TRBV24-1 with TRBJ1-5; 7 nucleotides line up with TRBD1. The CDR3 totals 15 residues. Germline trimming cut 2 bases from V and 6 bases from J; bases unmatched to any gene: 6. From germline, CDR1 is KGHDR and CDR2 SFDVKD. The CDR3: CATSDSSGGGQPQHF. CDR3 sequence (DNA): TGTGCCACCAGTGATTCCTCAGGGGGTGGTCAGCCCCAGCATTTT.

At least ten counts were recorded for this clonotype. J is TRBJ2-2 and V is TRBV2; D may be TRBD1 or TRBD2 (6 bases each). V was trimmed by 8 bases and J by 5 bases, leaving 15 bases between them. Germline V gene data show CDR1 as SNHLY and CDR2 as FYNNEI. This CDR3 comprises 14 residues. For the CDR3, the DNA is TGTGCCAGCGGGGGGCTAGCGAGGACCGGGGAGCTGTTTTTT. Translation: CASGGLARTGELFF.

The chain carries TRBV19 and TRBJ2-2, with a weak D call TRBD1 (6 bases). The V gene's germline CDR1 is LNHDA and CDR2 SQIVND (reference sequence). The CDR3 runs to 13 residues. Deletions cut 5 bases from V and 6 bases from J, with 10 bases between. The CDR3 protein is CASSPTGSGELFF. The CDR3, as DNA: TGTGCCAGTAGTCCTACAGGGTCCGGGGAGCTGTTTTTT.

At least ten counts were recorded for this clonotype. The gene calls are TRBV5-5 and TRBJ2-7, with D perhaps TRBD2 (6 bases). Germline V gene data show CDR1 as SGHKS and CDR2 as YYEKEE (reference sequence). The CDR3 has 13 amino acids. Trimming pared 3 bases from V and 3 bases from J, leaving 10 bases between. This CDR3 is CASSSRGDYEQYF. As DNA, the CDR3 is TGTGCCAGCAGCTCCCGCGGGGACTACGAGCAGTACTTC. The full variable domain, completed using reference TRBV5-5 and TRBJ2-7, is DAGVTQSPTHLIKTRGQQVTLRCSPISGHKSVSWYQQVLGQGPQFIFQYYEKEERGRGNFPDRFSARQFPNYSSELNVNALLLGDSALYLCASSSRGDYEQYFGPGTRLTVT.

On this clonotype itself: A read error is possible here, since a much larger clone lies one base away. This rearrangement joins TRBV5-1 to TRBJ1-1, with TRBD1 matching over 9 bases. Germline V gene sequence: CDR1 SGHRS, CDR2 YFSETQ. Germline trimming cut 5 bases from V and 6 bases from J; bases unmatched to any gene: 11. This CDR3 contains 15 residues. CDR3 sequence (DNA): TGCGCCAGCAGACGCCTTACAGGGGGCACCCCTGAAGCTTTCTTT. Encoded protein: CASRRLTGGTPEAFF.

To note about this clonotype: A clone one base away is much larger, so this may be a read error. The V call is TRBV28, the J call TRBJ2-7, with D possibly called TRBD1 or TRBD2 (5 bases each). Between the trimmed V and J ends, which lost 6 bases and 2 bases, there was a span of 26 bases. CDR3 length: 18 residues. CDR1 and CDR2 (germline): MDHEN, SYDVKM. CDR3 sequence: CASSLSGTLHQATYEQYF. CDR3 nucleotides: TGTGCCAGCAGCCTATCCGGGACCCTCCATCAAGCGACCTACGAGCAGTACTTC. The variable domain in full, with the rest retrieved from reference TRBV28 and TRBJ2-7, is DVKVTQSSRYLVKRTGEKVFLECVQDMDHENMFWYRQDPGLGLRLIYFSYDVKMKEKGDIPEGYSVSREKKERFSLILESASTNQTSMYLCASSLSGTLHQATYEQYFGPGTRLTVT.

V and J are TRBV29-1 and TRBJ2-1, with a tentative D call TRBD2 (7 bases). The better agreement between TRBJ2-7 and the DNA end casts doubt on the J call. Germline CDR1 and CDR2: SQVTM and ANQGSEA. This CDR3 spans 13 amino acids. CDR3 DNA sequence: TGCAGCGTTGAGGGGGCGGGGGAGAGGAAGCAGTACTTC. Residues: CSVEGAGERKQYF.